Here is one T cell receptor (beta chain) with its context. Its antigen target is currently unknown. Base qualities are not recorded, but no much larger clone differs from it by a single base. The time point label of this sample denotes: baseline before first vaccination. The vaccinee samples were drawn from two UK trials, COV001 and COV002, one of which was a single-blind randomized controlled phase 2/3 trial testing AZD1222 (ChAdOx1 nCoV-19) in healthy adults. For TCRbeta chain sequencing, PBMC samples were collected from trial participants at day 0 and at day 28 after the second dose. This entry comes from a study of T cell responses to AZD1222 COVID-19 vaccine (dated by TCRdb to 2020 to 2022). Looking at the study overall: AZD1222 recipients with second doses at about 4 weeks or about 12 weeks were pooled, because spike-specific TCR depth and breadth did not differ between schedules. A total of more than 230 trial participants underwent TCR sequencing, of whom approximately 200 had received two doses of AZD1222 and 26 had received two doses of the MenACWY control vaccine. Trial participants were enrolled into age subgroups of 18-55, 56-69 and 70-plus years, which contained roughly 140, 27 and 60 TCR-sequenced participants, respectively. Paper-wide results and their limitations: In the small 56-69-year group, the increase in depth fell short of significance, most likely because of low power. CD4 TCRs associated with the vaccine covered the entire spike protein, and the dominant responses were in regions 160-218 and 743-854. Most participants were white British and females outnumbered males, and the authors suggested that clonal diversity may have been underestimated. Because no day 14 peak-response samples were available, the repertoires could be characterized only after the peak T cell response. A significant rise in spike-specific TCR breadth and depth was observed after two AZD1222 doses relative to day 0 and relative to MenACWY recipients. Conclusions about previously exposed vaccinees are limited, since just five or six AZD1222 recipients were seropositive for SARS-CoV-2 at baseline. Nearly half of unique spike-specific TCRs reportedly recognized epitopes outside regions mutated in the B.1.351 and B.1.1.7 variants.

V is pared back by 4 bases and J by 0 bases, with 7 bases lying between the germline termini. CDR1 and CDR2 were assigned from the germline V gene as MNHEY and SVGAGI. There are 13 amino acids in the CDR3, from cysteine to phenylalanine inclusive. This entry keeps only the CDR3 DNA: 39 bases, framed from base 1. The CDR3 regions of human TCRbeta chains were analyzed by immunosequencing. The source study handled its data this way. Repertoire TCRs were checked for matches against a reference library of SARS-CoV-2-specific TCRs that had been generated using the MIRA antigen-specificity platform. Breadth meant the fraction of unique TCRs that were SARS-CoV-2-associated, whereas depth meant the fraction of total T cells that were SARS-CoV-2-associated. Using the MIRA data, every spike-specific TCR was mapped to the spike region that the TCR reacted to and assigned to either a CD4 or a CD8 class. Log10-transformed breadth and depth values were compared by one-way ANOVA with Sidak's multiple comparisons tests. TCRdb re-hosts the immuneACCESS table, in-frame sequences only. Its copies lack some clones; in the studies checked, an unresolved V gene accounts for under half of them, and the cause for the rest is not known. The V and J calls and clone size are taken from that table; D and trimming were inferred from the DNA. This sample comprises around 120,000 clones, roughly 89% of them detected only once. The ten largest clonotypes hold approximately 4.8% of the sample.

The TCR was taken from an adult in good health. The sequencing used peripheral blood, collected on day 0 of AZD1222 vaccination. The sequence links TRBV6-5 to TRBJ2-7; TRBD1 is perhaps the D gene, given 5 matching bases. The CDR3 region has the sequence CASSSTDSYEQYF. The sequenced DNA is TGTGCCAGCAGTTCGACAGACTCCTACGAGCAGTACTTC.